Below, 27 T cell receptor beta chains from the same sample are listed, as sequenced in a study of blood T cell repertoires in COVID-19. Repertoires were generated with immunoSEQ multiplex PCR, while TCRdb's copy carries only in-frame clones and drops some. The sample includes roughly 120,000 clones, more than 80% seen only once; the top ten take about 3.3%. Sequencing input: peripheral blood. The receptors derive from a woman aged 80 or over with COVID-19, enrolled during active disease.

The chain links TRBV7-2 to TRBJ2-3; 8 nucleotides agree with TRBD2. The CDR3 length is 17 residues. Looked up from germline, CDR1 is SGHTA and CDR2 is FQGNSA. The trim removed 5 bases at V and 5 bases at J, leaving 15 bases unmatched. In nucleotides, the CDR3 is TGTGCCAGCAGCCCCCCCGGGGGGGGACTAGGGGTAGATACGCAGTATTTT. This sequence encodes CASSPPGGGLGVDTQYF.

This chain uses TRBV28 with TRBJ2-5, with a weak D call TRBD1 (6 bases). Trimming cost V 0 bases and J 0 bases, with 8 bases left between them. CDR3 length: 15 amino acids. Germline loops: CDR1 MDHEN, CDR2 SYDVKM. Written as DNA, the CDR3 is TGTGCCAGCAGTTTATGGGGGGCGAACCAAGAGACCCAGTACTTC. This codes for CASSLWGANQETQYF.

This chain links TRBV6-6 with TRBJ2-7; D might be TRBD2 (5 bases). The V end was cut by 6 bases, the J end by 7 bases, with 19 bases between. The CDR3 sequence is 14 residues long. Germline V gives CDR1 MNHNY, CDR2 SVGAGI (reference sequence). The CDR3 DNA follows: TGTGCCAGCAGCCCTGGACTCGAACTGGGTGAGCAGTACTTC. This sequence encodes CASSPGLELGEQYF.

The CDR3: CASSLASRNTGELFF. The DNA for the CDR3 is TGTGCCAGCAGTTTGGCTAGCAGGAACACCGGGGAGCTGTTTTTT. The chain links TRBV27 to TRBJ2-2, with D possibly matching TRBD2 (5 bases). The CDR3 has 15 amino acids. V lost 3 bases and J lost 1, with 9 bases in between. Germline values: CDR1 MNHEY, CDR2 SMNVEV (reference sequence).

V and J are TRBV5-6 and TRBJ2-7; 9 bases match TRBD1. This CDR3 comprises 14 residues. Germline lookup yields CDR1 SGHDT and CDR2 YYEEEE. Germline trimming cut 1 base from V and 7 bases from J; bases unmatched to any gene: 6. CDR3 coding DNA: TGTGCCAGCAGCTTGCAACAGGGGGCGGGAGAGCAGTACTTC. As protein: CASSLQQGAGEQYF. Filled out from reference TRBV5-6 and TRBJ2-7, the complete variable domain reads DAGVTQSPTHLIKTRGQQVTLRCSPKSGHDTVSWYQQALGQGPQFIFQYYEEEERQRGNFPDRFSGHQFPNYSSELNVNALLLGDSALYLCASSLQQGAGEQYFGPGTRLTVT.

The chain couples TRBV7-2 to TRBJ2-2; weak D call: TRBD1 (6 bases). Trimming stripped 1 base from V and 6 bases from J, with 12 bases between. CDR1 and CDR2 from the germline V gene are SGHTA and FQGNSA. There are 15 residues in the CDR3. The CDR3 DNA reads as TGTGCCAGCAGCTTAGGTGGGGGCTTGGCCGGGGAGCTGTTTTTT. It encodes CASSLGGGLAGELFF. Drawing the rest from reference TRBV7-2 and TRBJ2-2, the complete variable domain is GAGVSQSPSNKVTEKGKDVELRCDPISGHTALYWYRQSLGQGLEFLIYFQGNSAPDKSGLPSDRFSAERTGGSVSTLTIQRTQQEDSAVYLCASSLGGGLAGELFFGEGSRLTVL.

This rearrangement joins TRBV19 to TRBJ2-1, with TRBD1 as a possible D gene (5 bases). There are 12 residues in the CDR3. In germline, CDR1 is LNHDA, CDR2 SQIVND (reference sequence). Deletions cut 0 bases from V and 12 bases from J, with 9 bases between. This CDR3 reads CASSIDRGMQFF. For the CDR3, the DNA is TGTGCCAGTAGTATAGATAGGGGCATGCAGTTCTTC. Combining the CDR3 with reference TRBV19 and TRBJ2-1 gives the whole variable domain DGGITQSPKYLFRKEGQNVTLSCEQNLNHDAMYWYRQDPGQGLRLIYYSQIVNDFQKGDIAEGYSVSREKKESFPLTVTSAQKNPTAFYLCASSIDRGMQFFGPGTRLTVL.

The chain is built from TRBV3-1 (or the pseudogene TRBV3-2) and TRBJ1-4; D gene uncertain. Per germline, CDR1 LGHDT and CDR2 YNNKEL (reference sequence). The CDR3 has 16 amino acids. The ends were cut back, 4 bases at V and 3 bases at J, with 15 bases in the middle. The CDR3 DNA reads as TGTGCCAGCAGCCTGGCCCCGCCTGGTGCTAATGAAAAACTGTTTTTT. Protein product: CASSLAPPGANEKLFF.

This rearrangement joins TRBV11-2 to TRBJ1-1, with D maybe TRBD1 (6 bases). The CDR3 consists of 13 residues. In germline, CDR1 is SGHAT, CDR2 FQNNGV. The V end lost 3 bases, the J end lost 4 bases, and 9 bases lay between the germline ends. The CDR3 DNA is TGTGCCAGCAGCTTGGGGGGGCGCACTGAAGCTTTCTTT. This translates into CASSLGGRTEAFF.

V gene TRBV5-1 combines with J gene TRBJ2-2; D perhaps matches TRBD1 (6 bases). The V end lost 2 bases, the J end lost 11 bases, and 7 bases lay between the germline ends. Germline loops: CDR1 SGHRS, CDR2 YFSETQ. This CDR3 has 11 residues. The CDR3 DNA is TGCGCCAGCAGCTTACAGGGTGAGCTGTTTTTT. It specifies CASSLQGELFF.

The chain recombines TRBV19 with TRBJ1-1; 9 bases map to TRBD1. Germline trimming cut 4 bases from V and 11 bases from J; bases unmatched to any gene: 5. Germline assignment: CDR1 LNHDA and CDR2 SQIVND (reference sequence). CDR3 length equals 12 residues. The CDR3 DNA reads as TGTGCCAGTAGTACACAGGGGGCTCTGGCTTTCTTT. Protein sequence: CASSTQGALAFF.

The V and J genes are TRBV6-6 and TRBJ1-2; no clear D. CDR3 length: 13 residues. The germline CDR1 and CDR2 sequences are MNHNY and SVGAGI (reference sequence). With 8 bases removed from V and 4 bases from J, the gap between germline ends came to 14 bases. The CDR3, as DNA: TGTGCCAGCTCTTTCGGAGATGGCTATGGCTACACCTTC. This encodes CASSFGDGYGYTF.

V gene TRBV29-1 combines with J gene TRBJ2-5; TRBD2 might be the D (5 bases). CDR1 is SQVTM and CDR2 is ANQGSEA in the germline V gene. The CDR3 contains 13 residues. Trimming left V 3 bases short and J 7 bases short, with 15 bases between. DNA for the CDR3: TGCAGCGTTGAGAAAGACTACCGAGGGACCCAGTACTTC. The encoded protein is CSVEKDYRGTQYF.

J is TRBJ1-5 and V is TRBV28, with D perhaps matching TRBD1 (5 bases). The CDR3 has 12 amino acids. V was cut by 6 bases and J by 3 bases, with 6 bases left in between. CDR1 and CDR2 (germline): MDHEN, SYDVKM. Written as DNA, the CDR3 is TGTGCCAGCAGCAGGGACAATCAGCCCCAGCATTTT. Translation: CASSRDNQPQHF.

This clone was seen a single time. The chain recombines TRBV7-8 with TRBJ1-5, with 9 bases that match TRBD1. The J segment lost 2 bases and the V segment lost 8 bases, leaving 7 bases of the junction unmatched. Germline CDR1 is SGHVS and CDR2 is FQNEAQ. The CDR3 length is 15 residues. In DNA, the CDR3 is TGTGCCAGCCACGCGGGGGACAGGGGCAATCAGCCCCAGCATTTT. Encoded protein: CASHAGDRGNQPQHF.

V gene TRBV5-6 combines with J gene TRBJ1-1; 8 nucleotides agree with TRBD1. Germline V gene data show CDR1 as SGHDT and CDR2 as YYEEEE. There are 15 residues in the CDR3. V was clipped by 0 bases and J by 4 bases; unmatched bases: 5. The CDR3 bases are TGTGCCAGCAGCTTGGATTCGACAGGGGTCACTGAAGCTTTCTTT. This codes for CASSLDSTGVTEAFF.

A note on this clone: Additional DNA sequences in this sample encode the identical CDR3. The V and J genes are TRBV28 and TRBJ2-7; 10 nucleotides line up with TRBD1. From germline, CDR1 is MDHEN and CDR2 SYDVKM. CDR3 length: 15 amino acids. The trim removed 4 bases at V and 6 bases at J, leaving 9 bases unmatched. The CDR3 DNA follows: TGTGCCAGCAGTTCCCCTTTGGGGACAGGGGTCGAGCAGTACTTC. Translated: CASSSPLGTGVEQYF.

The CDR3 loop is CASSLNRGNSPLHF. The CDR3 DNA reads as TGTGCCAGCAGCCTAAACAGGGGTAATTCACCCCTCCACTTT. The chain is built from TRBV3-1 (or the pseudogene TRBV3-2) and TRBJ1-6; the match to TRBD1 covers 7 bases. The CDR3 length is 14 residues. V shed 4 bases, J shed 6 bases, and the junction held 3 bases outside the gene matches. Germline values: CDR1 LGHDT, CDR2 YNNKEL (reference sequence).

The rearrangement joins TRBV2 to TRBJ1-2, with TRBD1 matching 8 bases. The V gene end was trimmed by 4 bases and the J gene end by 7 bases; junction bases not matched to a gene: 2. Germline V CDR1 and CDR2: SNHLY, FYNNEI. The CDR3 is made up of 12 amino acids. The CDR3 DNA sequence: TGTGCCAGCAGTGGACAGGGGTTTGGCTACACCTTC. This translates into CASSGQGFGYTF.

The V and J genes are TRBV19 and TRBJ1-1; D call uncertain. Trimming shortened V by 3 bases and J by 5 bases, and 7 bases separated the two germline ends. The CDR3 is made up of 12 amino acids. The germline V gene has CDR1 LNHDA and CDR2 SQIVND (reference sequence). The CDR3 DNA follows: TGTGCCAGTAGTATGCGGGAAACTGAAGCTTTCTTT. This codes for CASSMRETEAFF.

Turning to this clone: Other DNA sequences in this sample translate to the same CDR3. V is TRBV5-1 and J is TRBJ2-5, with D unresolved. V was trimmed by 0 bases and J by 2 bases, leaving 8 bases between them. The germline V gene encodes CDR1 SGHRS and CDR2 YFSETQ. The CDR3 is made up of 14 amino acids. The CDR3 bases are TGCGCCAGCAGCTTGGGCGGAGTTCAAGAGACCCAGTACTTC. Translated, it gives CASSLGGVQETQYF.

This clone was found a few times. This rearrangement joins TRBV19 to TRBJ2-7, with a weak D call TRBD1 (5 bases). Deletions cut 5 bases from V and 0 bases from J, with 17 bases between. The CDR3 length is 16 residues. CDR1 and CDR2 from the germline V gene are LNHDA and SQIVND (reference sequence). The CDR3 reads CASSPQGSLSSYEQYF. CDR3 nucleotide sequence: TGTGCCAGTAGTCCCCAGGGCAGCTTGAGCTCCTACGAGCAGTACTTC.

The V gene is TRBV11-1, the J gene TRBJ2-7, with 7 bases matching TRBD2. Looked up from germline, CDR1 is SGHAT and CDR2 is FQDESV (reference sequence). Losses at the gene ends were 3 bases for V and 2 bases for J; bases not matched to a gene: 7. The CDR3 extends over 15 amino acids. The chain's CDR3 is CASSLESSGPYEQYF. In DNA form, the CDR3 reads TGTGCCAGCAGCTTGGAATCTAGCGGCCCCTACGAGCAGTACTTC. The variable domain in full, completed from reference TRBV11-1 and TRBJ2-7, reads EAEVAQSPRYKITEKSQAVAFWCDPISGHATLYWYRQILGQGPELLVQFQDESVVDDSQLPKDRFSAERLKGVDSTLKIQPAELGDSAMYLCASSLESSGPYEQYFGPGTRLTVT.

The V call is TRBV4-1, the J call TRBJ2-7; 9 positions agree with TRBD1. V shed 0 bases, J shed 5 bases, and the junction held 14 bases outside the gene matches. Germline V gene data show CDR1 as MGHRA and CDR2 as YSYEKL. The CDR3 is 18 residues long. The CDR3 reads CASSQDHERRDRVNEQYF. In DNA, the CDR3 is TGCGCCAGCAGCCAAGATCATGAGCGTCGGGACAGGGTAAACGAGCAGTACTTC.

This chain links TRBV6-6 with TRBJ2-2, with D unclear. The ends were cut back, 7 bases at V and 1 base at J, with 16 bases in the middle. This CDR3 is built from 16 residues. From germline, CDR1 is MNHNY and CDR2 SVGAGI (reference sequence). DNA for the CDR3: TGTGCCAGCAATCCTCTAGGAGTCCTGAACACCGGGGAGCTGTTTTTT. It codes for CASNPLGVLNTGELFF.

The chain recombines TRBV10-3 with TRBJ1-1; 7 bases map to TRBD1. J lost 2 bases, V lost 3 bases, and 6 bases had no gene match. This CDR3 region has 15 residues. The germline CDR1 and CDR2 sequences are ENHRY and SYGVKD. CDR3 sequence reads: CAISDGRQGNTEAFF. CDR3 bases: TGTGCCATCAGTGATGGAAGACAGGGCAACACTGAAGCTTTCTTT.

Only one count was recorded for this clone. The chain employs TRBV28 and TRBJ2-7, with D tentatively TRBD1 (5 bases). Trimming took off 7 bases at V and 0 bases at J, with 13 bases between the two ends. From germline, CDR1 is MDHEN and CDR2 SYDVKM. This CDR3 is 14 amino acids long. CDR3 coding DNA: TGTGCCAGCATCGACAGTTACGCCTCCTACGAGCAGTACTTC. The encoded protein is CASIDSYASYEQYF.